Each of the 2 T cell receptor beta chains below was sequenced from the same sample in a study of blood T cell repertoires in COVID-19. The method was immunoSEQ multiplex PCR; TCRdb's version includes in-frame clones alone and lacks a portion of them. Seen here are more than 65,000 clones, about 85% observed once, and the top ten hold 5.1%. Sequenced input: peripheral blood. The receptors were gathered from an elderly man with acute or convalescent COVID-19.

The CDR3 coding sequence is TGTGCCAGCAGCTTTCCGGGACTAGCGGCAAGGACCTACGAGCAGTACTTC. It codes for CASSFPGLAARTYEQYF. This chain links TRBV7-2 with TRBJ2-7; 11 positions match TRBD2. Germline lookup yields CDR1 SGHTA and CDR2 FQGNSA. This CDR3 comprises 17 residues. V was pared by 3 bases and J by 2 bases, with 9 bases of the junction left unmatched.

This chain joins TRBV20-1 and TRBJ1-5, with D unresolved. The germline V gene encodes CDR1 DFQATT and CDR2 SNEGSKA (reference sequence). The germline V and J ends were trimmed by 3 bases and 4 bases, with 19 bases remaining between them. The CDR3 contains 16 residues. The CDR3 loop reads CSASKGEEYFNQPQHF. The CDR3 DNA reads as TGCAGTGCTAGTAAGGGAGAGGAATATTTTAATCAGCCCCAGCATTTT.